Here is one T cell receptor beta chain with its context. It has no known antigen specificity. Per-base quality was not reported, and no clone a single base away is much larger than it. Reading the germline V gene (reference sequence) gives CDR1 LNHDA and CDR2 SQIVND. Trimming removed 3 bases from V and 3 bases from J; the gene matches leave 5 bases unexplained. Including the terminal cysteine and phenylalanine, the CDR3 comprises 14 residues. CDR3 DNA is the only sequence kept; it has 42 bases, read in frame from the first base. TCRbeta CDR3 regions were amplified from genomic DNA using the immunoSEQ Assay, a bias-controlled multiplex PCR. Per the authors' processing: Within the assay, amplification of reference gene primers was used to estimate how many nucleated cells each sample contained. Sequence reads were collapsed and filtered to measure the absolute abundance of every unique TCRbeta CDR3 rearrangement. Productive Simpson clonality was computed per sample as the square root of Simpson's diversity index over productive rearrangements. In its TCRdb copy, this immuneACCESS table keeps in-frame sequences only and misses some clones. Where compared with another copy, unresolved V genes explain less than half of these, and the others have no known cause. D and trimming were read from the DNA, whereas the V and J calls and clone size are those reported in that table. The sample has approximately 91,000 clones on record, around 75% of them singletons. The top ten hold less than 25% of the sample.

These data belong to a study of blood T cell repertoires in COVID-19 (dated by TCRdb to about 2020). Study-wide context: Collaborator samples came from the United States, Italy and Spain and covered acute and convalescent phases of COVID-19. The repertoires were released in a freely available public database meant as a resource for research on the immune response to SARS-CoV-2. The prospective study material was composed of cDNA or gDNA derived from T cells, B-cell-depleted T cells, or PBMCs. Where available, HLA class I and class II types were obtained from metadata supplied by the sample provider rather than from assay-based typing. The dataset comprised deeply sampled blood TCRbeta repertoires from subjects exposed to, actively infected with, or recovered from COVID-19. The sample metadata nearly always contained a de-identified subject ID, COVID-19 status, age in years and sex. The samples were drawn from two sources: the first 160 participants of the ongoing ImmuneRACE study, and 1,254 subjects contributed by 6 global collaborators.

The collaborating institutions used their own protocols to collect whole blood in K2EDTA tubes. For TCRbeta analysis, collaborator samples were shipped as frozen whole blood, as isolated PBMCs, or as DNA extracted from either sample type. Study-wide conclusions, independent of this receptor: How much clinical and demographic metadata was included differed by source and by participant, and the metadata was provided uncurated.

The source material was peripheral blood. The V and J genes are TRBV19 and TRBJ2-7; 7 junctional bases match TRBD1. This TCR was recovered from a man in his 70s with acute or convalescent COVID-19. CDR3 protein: CASSMGRGNYEQYF. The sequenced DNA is TGTGCCAGTAGTATGGGCAGGGGGAACTACGAGCAGTACTTC.